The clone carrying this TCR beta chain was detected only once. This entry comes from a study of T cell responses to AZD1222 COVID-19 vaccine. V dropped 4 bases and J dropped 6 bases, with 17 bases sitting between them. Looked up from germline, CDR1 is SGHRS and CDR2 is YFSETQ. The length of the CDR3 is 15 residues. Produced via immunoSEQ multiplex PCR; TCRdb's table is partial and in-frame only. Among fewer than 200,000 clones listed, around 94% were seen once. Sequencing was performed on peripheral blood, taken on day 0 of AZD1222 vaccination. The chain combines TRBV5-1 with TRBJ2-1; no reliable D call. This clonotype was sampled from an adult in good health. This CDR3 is CASSIFSRLGNEQFF. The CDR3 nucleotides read TGCGCCAGCAGCATATTCTCCAGGCTAGGCAATGAGCAGTTCTTC.